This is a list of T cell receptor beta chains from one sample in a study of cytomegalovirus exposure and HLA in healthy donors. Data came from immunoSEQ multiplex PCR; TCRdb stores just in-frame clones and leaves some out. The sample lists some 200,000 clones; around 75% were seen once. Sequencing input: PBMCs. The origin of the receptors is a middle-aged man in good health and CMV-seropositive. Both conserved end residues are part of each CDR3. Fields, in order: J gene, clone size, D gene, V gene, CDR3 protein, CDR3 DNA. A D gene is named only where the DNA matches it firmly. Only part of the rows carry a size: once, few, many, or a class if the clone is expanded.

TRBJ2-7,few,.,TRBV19,CASSMSGAYEQYF,TGTGCCAGTAGTATGAGTGGAGCCTACGAGCAGTACTTC
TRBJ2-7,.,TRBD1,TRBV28,CASSSYLGQASSYEQYF,TGTGCCAGCAGTTCATACCTCGGACAGGCAAGCTCCTACGAGCAGTACTTC
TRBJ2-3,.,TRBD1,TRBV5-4,CASSLRTGGITDTQYF,TGTGCCAGCAGCCTAAGGACAGGGGGTATAACAGATACGCAGTATTTT
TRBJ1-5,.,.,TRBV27,CAGSPVVNQPQHF,TGTGCCGGCAGCCCGGTCGTTAATCAGCCCCAGCATTTT
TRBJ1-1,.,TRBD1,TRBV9,CASSVAGGEEAFF,TGTGCCAGCAGCGTAGCAGGGGGAGAGGAAGCTTTCTTT
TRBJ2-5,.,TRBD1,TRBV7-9,CASSSVAGGGETQYF,TGTGCCAGCAGCTCGGTAGCAGGGGGCGGGGAGACCCAGTACTTC
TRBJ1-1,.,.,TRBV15,CATSRERAGNTEAFF,TGTGCCACCAGCAGAGAGAGGGCCGGGAACACTGAAGCTTTCTTT
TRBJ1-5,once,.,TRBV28,CASSLGPGVGQPQHF,TGTGCCAGCAGTTTAGGTCCCGGGGTAGGCCAGCCCCAGCATTTT
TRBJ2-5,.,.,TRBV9,CASSVGTFPETQYF,TGTGCCAGCAGCGTAGGGACTTTCCCCGAGACCCAGTACTTC
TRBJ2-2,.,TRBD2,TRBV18,CASSPTLTGGTGELFF,TGTGCCAGCTCACCAACTCTGACGGGGGGTACCGGGGAGCTGTTTTTT
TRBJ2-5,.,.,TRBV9,CASSVGRGLQETQYF,TGTGCCAGCAGCGTAGGGAGGGGCCTGCAAGAGACCCAGTACTTC
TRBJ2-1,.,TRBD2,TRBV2,CASLRASGGQNEQFF,TGTGCCAGCCTAAGGGCTAGCGGGGGGCAAAATGAGCAGTTCTTC
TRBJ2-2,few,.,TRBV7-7,CASSLTDTTGELFF,TGTGCTAGCAGCTTAACAGATACCACCGGGGAGCTGTTTTTT
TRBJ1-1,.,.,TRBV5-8,CASSADKNTEAFF,TGTGCCAGCAGCGCCGACAAGAACACTGAAGCTTTCTTT
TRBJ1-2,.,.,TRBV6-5,CASSYEARASYTF,TGTGCCAGCAGTTACGAGGCCAGGGCAAGCTACACCTTC
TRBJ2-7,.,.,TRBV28,CASSYTGNEQYF,TGTGCCAGCAGTTATACAGGGAACGAGCAGTACTTC
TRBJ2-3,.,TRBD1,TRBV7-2,CASSLTGQGATDTQYF,TGTGCCAGCAGCCTCACGGGACAGGGAGCCACAGATACGCAGTATTTT
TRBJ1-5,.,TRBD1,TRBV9,CASSTGGNQPQHF,TGTGCCAGCAGCACAGGGGGCAATCAGCCCCAGCATTTT
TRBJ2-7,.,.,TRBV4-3,CASSQEFRTTGIHEQYF,TGCGCCAGCAGCCAAGAGTTTCGGACCACAGGGATCCACGAGCAGTACTTC
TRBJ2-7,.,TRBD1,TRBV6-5,CASTDDRGVTEQYF,TGTGCCAGCACCGACGACAGGGGGGTCACCGAGCAGTACTTC
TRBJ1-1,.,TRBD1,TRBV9,CASSADRGLFGTEAFF,TGTGCCAGCAGCGCGGACAGGGGGCTTTTCGGCACTGAAGCTTTCTTT
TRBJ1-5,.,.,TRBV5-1,CASSLGGESRQPQHF,TGCGCCAGCAGCTTGGGGGGAGAGAGTCGTCAGCCCCAGCATTTT
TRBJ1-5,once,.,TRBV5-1,CASSLAGDQPQHF,TGCGCCAGCAGCTTGGCGGGGGATCAGCCCCAGCATTTT
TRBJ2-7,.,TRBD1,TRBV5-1,CASSIDRGQLYEQYF,TGCGCCAGCAGCATCGACAGGGGACAACTCTACGAGCAGTACTTC
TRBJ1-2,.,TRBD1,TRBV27,CASSVGRNRGGYGYTF,TGTGCCAGCAGTGTGGGGCGAAACAGGGGCGGCTATGGCTACACCTTC
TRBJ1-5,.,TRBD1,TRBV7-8,CASSLMTGGNQPQHF,TGTGCCAGCAGCTTGATGACAGGGGGAAATCAGCCCCAGCATTTT
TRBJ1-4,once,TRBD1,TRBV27,CASSATGGGDEKLFF,TGTGCCAGCAGTGCAACAGGGGGCGGGGATGAAAAACTGTTTTTT
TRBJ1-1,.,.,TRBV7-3,CASSGGTGRSEAFF,TGTGCCAGCAGCGGAGGGACGGGGCGGTCTGAAGCTTTCTTT
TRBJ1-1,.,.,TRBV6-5,CASSPRGAGPEAFF,TGTGCCAGCAGTCCGCGGGGGGCAGGGCCTGAAGCTTTCTTT